One and the same sample provided the 29 T cell receptor beta chains below, sequenced in a study of beta chain features in type 1 diabetes. General observations from the study: Moderately but significantly shorter TCRB CDR3s were found in Type 1 diabetes patients in all four CD4+ subsets.

The antigens of these receptors remain unknown. Reverse transcribing all isolated RNA meant expressed TCRB transcripts were sequenced. Method: immunoSEQ multiplex PCR; TCRdb's copy keeps in-frame clones and lacks some. The sample has under 850,000 clones; roughly an eighth are singletons. Sequenced sample: naive CD4+ T cells from blood. All receptors derive from a young man with type 1 diabetes.

This clone was seen a handful of times. The gene calls are TRBV5-8 and TRBJ2-1, with 9 bases aligning to TRBD2. The CDR3 loop spans 19 amino acids. J gave up 2 bases and V 4 bases, and 16 bases lay outside the gene matches. Looked up from germline, CDR1 is SGHTS and CDR2 is YDEGEE. CDR3 coding DNA: TGTGCCAGCAGCCCTAATGTGGGCGGGGGGGGAGCCGCCTACAATGAGCAGTTCTTC. This gives the protein CASSPNVGGGGAAYNEQFF.

This clone was seen more than once but under ten times. This chain uses TRBV19 with TRBJ2-2; D uncertain. Germline V gene sequence: CDR1 LNHDA, CDR2 SQIVND (reference sequence). Trimming stripped 4 bases from V and 3 bases from J, with 6 bases between. The CDR3 totals 13 residues. CDR3 DNA sequence: TGTGCCAGTAGTACCGGATACACCGGGGAGCTGTTTTTT. Translation: CASSTGYTGELFF.

The chain is built from TRBV7-9 and TRBJ1-1; 7 positions match TRBD1. This CDR3 spans 15 amino acids. V lost 9 bases and J lost 1; bases outside the gene matches: 11. Germline V gene sequence: CDR1 SEHNR, CDR2 FQNEAQ (reference sequence). The CDR3 DNA reads TGTGCCAGTCTAGGGGGCGCGGCGGGGAACACTGAAGCTTTCTTT. It translates to CASLGGAAGNTEAFF. Together with reference TRBV7-9 and TRBJ1-1, the CDR3 gives the full variable domain: DTGVSQNPRHKITKRGQNVTFRCDPISEHNRLYWYRQTLGQGPEFLTYFQNEAQLEKSRLLSDRFSAERPKGSFSTLEIQRTEQGDSAMYLCASLGGAAGNTEAFFGQGTRLTVV.

The chain couples TRBV7-2 to TRBJ1-1; D uncertain. V was pared by 2 bases and J by 5 bases, with 9 bases between. The CDR3 spans 13 residues. Germline CDR1 reads SGHTA; CDR2 reads FQGNSA. CDR3 amino acids: CASSLLTGTEAFF. CDR3 nucleotides: TGTGCCAGCAGCTTATTAACGGGTACTGAAGCTTTCTTT.

This chain links TRBV30 with TRBJ1-2; 9 positions match TRBD1. Germline CDR1 is GTSNPN and CDR2 is SVGIG (reference sequence). V lost 3 bases to trimming and J lost 0 bases; unmatched junction nucleotides: 8. This CDR3 contains 16 residues. The chain's CDR3 is CAWRPTRTGANYGYTF. CDR3 nucleotides: TGTGCCTGGAGACCAACCCGGACAGGGGCTAACTATGGCTACACCTTC.

This chain connects TRBV18 to TRBJ1-5, with D hard to call. V was trimmed by 6 bases and J by 5 bases, leaving 8 bases between them. Germline assignment: CDR1 KGHSH and CDR2 LQKENI. The CDR3 totals 12 residues. CDR3 region: CASSTADQPQHF. The CDR3 nucleotides are TGTGCCAGCTCGACGGCTGATCAGCCCCAGCATTTT. The full variable domain, its missing parts supplied by reference TRBV18 and TRBJ1-5, is NAGVMQNPRHLVRRRGQEARLRCSPMKGHSHVYWYRQLPEEGLKFMVYLQKENIIDESGMPKERFSAEFPKEGPSILRIQQVVRGDSAAYFCASSTADQPQHFGDGTRLSIL.

The table lists this clone with a few counts. The gene calls are TRBV30 and TRBJ1-2; no clear D gene. The germline V and J ends were trimmed by 2 bases and 8 bases, with 15 bases remaining between them. Germline lookup yields CDR1 GTSNPN and CDR2 SVGIG (reference sequence). This CDR3 has 13 residues. The CDR3 spells CAWSQSTDWGYTF. The DNA of the CDR3 is TGTGCCTGGAGTCAATCAACGGATTGGGGCTACACCTTC.

Comments on this clone: Other DNA sequences in the sample encode the same CDR3. The rearrangement links TRBV11-2 to TRBJ1-1, with D unresolved. Germline CDR1 SGHAT, CDR2 FQNNGV. The CDR3 has 14 amino acids. V was cut by 1 base and J by 0 bases, with 6 bases left in between. DNA of the CDR3: TGTGCCAGCAGCTTAGGGAGGGTGAACACTGAAGCTTTCTTT. Translation gives CASSLGRVNTEAFF.

The rearrangement links TRBV5-4 to TRBJ2-7; D might be TRBD1 (6 bases). Trimming removed 0 bases from V and 3 bases from J, with 13 bases in between. There are 15 residues in the CDR3. Germline loops: CDR1 SGHNT, CDR2 YYREEE (reference sequence). DNA of the CDR3: TGTGCCAGCAGCTTGGCCGGAGGACAGATCTACGAGCAGTACTTC. This gives the protein CASSLAGGQIYEQYF.

Only a few counts were recorded for this clone. In the same sample, other DNA sequences code for this CDR3. This chain links TRBV19 with TRBJ1-2, with unresolved D. Germline values: CDR1 LNHDA, CDR2 SQIVND (reference sequence). V shed 3 bases and J shed 0 bases, with 8 bases lying between them. This CDR3 spans 14 amino acids. CDR3 in DNA: TGTGCCAGTAGTATTGGCGGCACTAACTATGGCTACACCTTC. Encoded protein: CASSIGGTNYGYTF.

This sequence joins TRBV11-1 and TRBJ1-1; possible D gene TRBD1, 5 bases. Trimming cost V 4 bases and J 1 base, with 7 bases left between them. The CDR3 consists of 13 residues. Germline-derived CDR1 and CDR2 are SGHAT and FQDESV (reference sequence). The CDR3 is CASSSQGNTEAFF. CDR3 DNA sequence: TGTGCCAGCAGCTCCCAGGGGAACACTGAAGCTTTCTTT. Combining the CDR3 with reference TRBV11-1 and TRBJ1-1 gives the whole variable domain EAEVAQSPRYKITEKSQAVAFWCDPISGHATLYWYRQILGQGPELLVQFQDESVVDDSQLPKDRFSAERLKGVDSTLKIQPAELGDSAMYLCASSSQGNTEAFFGQGTRLTVV.

V is TRBV7-6 and J is TRBJ1-2; 7 bases are shared with TRBD1. CDR1 and CDR2 (germline): SGHVS, FNYEAQ. This CDR3 is 12 amino acids long. The ends lost 4 bases at V and 8 bases at J; junction bases unmatched: 4. The CDR3 sequence: CASSSPTGGYTF. The CDR3 DNA reads TGTGCCAGCAGCTCCCCGACAGGGGGCTACACCTTC.

This clone was found a few times. The V gene is TRBV6-1, the J gene TRBJ2-7; 9 bases align to TRBD1. The V and J ends lost 6 bases and 3 bases, in that order; junction bases with no gene match: 6. Per germline, CDR1 MNHNS and CDR2 SASEGT. CDR3 length: 14 amino acids. CDR3 in DNA: TGTGCCAGCAGCCGGACAGGGGATTTCTACGAGCAGTACTTC. Its translation: CASSRTGDFYEQYF.

A note on this clone: This sample also contains other DNA sequences that code for the same CDR3. The chain uses TRBV14 and TRBJ1-2; D may be TRBD1 (5 bases). Germline loops: CDR1 SGHDN, CDR2 FVKESK. Trimming took off 1 base at V and 5 bases at J, with 8 bases between the two ends. The CDR3 runs to 13 residues. CDR3 in amino acids: CASSQGQGYGYTF. As DNA, the CDR3 is TGTGCCAGCAGCCAAGGGCAGGGTTATGGCTACACCTTC.

The chain combines TRBV15 with TRBJ1-1; unclear D gene. CDR1 is LNHNV and CDR2 is YYDKDF in the germline V gene (reference sequence). The length of the CDR3 is 14 residues. V shed 0 bases and J shed 7 bases, with 12 bases lying between them. CDR3 nucleotides: TGTGCCACCAGCAGAGATCGGGTCGCTGATGAAGCTTTCTTT. Amino acids: CATSRDRVADEAFF.

This rearrangement joins TRBV10-3 to TRBJ1-1; D might be TRBD1 (6 bases). Per germline, CDR1 ENHRY and CDR2 SYGVKD. The ends were cut back, 7 bases at V and 3 bases at J, with 12 bases in the middle. The CDR3 contains 13 residues. The CDR3 coding sequence is TGTGCCATCACCATGGGGGCCCACACTGAAGCTTTCTTT. Its translation: CAITMGAHTEAFF.

This clone showed up just a few times. The chain combines TRBV7-8 with TRBJ1-6, with no clear D. This CDR3 has 15 residues. The ends were cut back, 5 bases at V and 8 bases at J, with 16 bases in the middle. Germline values: CDR1 SGHVS, CDR2 FQNEAQ. Here the CDR3 reads CASSVDPTTDSPLHF. The CDR3 region has the DNA TGTGCCAGCAGCGTCGACCCCACGACGGATTCACCCCTCCACTTT.

J is TRBJ2-4 and V is TRBV30; D is unresolved. The V end was cut by 0 bases, the J end by 1 base, with 7 bases between. This CDR3 has 14 residues. CDR1 GTSNPN and CDR2 SVGIG come from the germline V gene (reference sequence). CDR3 in DNA: TGTGCCTGGAGTGTGGAAGTTGCCAAAAACATTCAGTACTTC. Translating gives CAWSVEVAKNIQYF.

This rearrangement joins TRBV14 to TRBJ2-1, with D possibly being TRBD1 or TRBD2 (5 bases each). The CDR3 covers 14 residues. V was cut by 4 bases and J by 6 bases, with 13 bases left in between. The germline gives CDR1 SGHDN, CDR2 FVKESK. CDR3 in DNA: TGTGCCAGCAGCCCGACTCATGGGGGCAATGAGCAGTTCTTC. Its translation is CASSPTHGGNEQFF. The variable domain in full, with the rest retrieved from reference TRBV14 and TRBJ2-1, is EAGVTQFPSHSVIEKGQTVTLRCDPISGHDNLYWYRRVMGKEIKFLLHFVKESKQDESGMPNNRFLAERTGGTYSTLKVQPAELEDSGVYFCASSPTHGGNEQFFGPGTRLTVL.

This clone was counted only a few times. The genes are TRBV29-1 and TRBJ1-2; no definite D call. CDR1 and CDR2 from the germline V gene are SQVTM and ANQGSEA. The V and J ends lost 4 bases and 7 bases respectively, with 10 bases between them. CDR3 length: 11 amino acids. The CDR3 bases are TGCAGCGTTGTTCGACTGGGTGGCTACACCTTC. Amino acids: CSVVRLGGYTF.

The rearrangement uses TRBV5-4 and TRBJ1-4; 7 bases line up with TRBD1. The CDR3 loop spans 15 amino acids. Per the germline V gene, CDR1 is SGHNT and CDR2 is YYREEE (reference sequence). V was pared by 4 bases and J by 7 bases, with 10 bases of the junction left unmatched. The DNA of the CDR3 is TGTGCCAGCAGCCCCCGACAGGGAGCGGTTGAAAAACTGTTTTTT. This codes for CASSPRQGAVEKLFF.

This clone was detected only a few times. The chain is built from TRBV13 and TRBJ2-7; TRBD1 matches 8 bases. There are 14 residues in the CDR3. Germline trimming cut 5 bases from V and 5 bases from J; bases unmatched to any gene: 8. The germline V gene has CDR1 PRHDT and CDR2 FYEKMQ (reference sequence). Written as DNA, the CDR3 is TGTGCCAGCAGCCTAAAGGACAGGGTCCACGAGCAGTACTTC. Amino acid sequence: CASSLKDRVHEQYF.

This clone has more than one count but fewer than ten. The chain is built from TRBV10-3 and TRBJ2-5; no definite D call. The germline V gene encodes CDR1 ENHRY and CDR2 SYGVKD. V was pared by 7 bases and J by 3 bases, with 12 bases between. The length of the CDR3 is 13 residues. CDR3 sequence reads: CAITRAQEETQYF. The CDR3 DNA reads TGTGCCATCACCCGGGCTCAAGAAGAGACCCAGTACTTC.

The chain combines TRBV5-4 with TRBJ2-2, with D uncertain. Per germline, CDR1 SGHNT and CDR2 YYREEE (reference sequence). The ends were cut back, 4 bases at V and 0 bases at J, with 4 bases in the middle. The CDR3 is made up of 13 amino acids. The CDR3 is CASSKPNTGELFF. CDR3 nucleotide sequence: TGTGCCAGCAGCAAACCGAACACCGGGGAGCTGTTTTTT.

There are a few counts of this clone. The rearrangement joins TRBV5-1 to TRBJ1-6; D gene uncertain. The CDR3 covers 16 residues. CDR1 is SGHRS and CDR2 is YFSETQ in the germline V gene. Trimming left V 0 bases short and J 7 bases short, with 14 bases between. For the CDR3, the DNA is TGCGCCAGCAGCTTGGCAACATGGGTCGGGAATTCACCCCTCCACTTT. Its protein product is CASSLATWVGNSPLHF.

This chain joins TRBV27 and TRBJ2-2, with a possible D match to TRBD2 (5 bases). Per the germline V gene, CDR1 is MNHEY and CDR2 is SMNVEV (reference sequence). The CDR3 extends over 14 amino acids. V was cut by 5 bases and J by 3 bases, with 10 bases left in between. CDR3 in DNA: TGTGCCAGCAGTCCTCGAGGGTACACCGGGGAGCTGTTTTTT. It is translated as CASSPRGYTGELFF.

This chain uses TRBV2 with TRBJ2-7; 9 bases are a match to TRBD1. The CDR3 loop spans 19 amino acids. The J segment lost 3 bases and the V segment lost 0 bases, leaving 15 bases of the junction unmatched. The germline V gene has CDR1 SNHLY and CDR2 FYNNEI. This CDR3 is CASSEALPLGTGFVYEQYF. CDR3 nucleotides: TGTGCCAGCAGTGAAGCGCTGCCCCTCGGGACAGGGTTCGTCTACGAGCAGTACTTC.

This clone was counted only a few times. Other nucleotide sequences from this sample produce the same CDR3. The chain carries TRBV27 and TRBJ2-7; 9 bases align to TRBD2. This CDR3 is 14 amino acids long. V was pared by 5 bases and J by 1 base, with 3 bases of the junction left unmatched. CDR1 is MNHEY, CDR2 SMNVEV, per germline (reference sequence). Written as DNA, the CDR3 is TGTGCCAGCAGTCTAGCGGGGAGTTCCTACGAGCAGTACTTC. This gives the protein CASSLAGSSYEQYF.

This clone has just a few counts. The J gene is TRBJ1-1, the V gene TRBV6-6, with D maybe TRBD1 (5 bases). Trimming took off 7 bases at V and 6 bases at J, with 12 bases between the two ends. Germline V lookup: CDR1 MNHNY, CDR2 SVGAGI (reference sequence). There are 12 residues in the CDR3. The CDR3 loop reads CASTTSGAEAFF. In nucleotides, the CDR3 is TGTGCCAGCACCACCTCGGGGGCTGAAGCTTTCTTT.